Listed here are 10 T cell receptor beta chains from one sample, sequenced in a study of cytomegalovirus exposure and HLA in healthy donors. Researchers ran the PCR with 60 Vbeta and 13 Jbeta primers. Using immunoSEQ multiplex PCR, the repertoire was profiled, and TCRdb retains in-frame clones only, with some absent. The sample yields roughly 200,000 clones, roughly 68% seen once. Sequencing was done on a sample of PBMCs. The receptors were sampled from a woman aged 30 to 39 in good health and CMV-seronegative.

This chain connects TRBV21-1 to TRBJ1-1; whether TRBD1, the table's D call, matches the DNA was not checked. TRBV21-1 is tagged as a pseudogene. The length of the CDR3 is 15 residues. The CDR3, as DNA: TGTGCCAGCAGCAAAGGAGTTCTCAGGGACAATGAAGCTTTCTTT. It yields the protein CASSKGVLRDNEAFF.

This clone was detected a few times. CDR3 residues: CASSAQGGQPQHF. DNA of the CDR3: TGTGCCAGCAGTGCGCAGGGCGGACAGCCCCAGCATTTT. This chain links TRBV6-1 with TRBJ1-5; a weak D match, TRBD1 (5 bases). Germline CDR1 is MNHNS and CDR2 is SASEGT. Trimming took 4 bases from V and 7 from J, leaving 11 bases between them. CDR3 size: 13 residues.

The CDR3 bases are TGTGCCAGCAGCCCTCCCCCCGGACAGGAACCCTACTATGGCTACACCTTC. This sequence encodes CASSPPPGQEPYYGYTF. This chain links TRBV9 with TRBJ1-2; 7 bases line up with TRBD1. The V and J ends lost 4 bases and 3 bases, in that order; junction bases with no gene match: 15. Germline V gene sequence: CDR1 SGDLS, CDR2 YYNGEE. CDR3 length equals 17 residues.

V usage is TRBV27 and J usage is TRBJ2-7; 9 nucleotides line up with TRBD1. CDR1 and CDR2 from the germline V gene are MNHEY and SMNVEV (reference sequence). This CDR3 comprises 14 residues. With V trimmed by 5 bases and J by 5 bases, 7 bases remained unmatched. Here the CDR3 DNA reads TGTGCCAGCAGTCCGGGACAGGGTATCGACGAGCAGTACTTC. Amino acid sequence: CASSPGQGIDEQYF.

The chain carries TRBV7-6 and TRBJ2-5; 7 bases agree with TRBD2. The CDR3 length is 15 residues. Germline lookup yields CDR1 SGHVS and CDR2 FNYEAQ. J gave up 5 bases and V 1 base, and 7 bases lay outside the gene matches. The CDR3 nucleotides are TGTGCCAGCAGCTTAGAGGGCGGGAGAAGGGAGACCCAGTACTTC. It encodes CASSLEGGRRETQYF.

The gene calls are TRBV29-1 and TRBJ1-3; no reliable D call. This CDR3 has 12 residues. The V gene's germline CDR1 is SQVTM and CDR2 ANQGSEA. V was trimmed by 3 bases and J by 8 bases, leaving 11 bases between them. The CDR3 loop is CSVETNGHTIYF. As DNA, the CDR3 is TGCAGCGTTGAGACTAACGGGCACACCATATATTTT.

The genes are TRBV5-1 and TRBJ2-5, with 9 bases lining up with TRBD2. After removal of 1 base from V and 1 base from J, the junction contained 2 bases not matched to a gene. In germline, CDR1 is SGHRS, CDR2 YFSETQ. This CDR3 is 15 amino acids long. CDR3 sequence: CASSLSGGPQETQYF. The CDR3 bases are TGCGCCAGCAGCTTGAGCGGGGGGCCCCAAGAGACCCAGTACTTC. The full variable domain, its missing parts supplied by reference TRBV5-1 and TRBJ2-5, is KAGVTQTPRYLIKTRGQQVTLSCSPISGHRSVSWYQQTPGQGLQFLFEYFSETQRNKGNFPGRFSGRQFSNSRSEMNVSTLELGDSALYLCASSLSGGPQETQYFGPGTRLLVL.

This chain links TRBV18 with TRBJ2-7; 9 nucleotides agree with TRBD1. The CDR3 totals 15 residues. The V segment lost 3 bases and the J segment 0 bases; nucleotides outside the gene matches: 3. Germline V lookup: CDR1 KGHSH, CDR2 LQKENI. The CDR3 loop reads CASSPRTGDSYEQYF. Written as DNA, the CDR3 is TGTGCCAGCTCACCCCGGACAGGGGACTCCTACGAGCAGTACTTC.

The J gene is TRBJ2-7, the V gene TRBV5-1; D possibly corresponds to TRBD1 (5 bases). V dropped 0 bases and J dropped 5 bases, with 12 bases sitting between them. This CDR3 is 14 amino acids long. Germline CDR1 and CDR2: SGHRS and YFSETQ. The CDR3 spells CASSLVYQGDEQYF. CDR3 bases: TGCGCCAGCAGCTTGGTGTATCAGGGTGACGAGCAGTACTTC. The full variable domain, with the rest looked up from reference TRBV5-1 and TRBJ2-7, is KAGVTQTPRYLIKTRGQQVTLSCSPISGHRSVSWYQQTPGQGLQFLFEYFSETQRNKGNFPGRFSGRQFSNSRSEMNVSTLELGDSALYLCASSLVYQGDEQYFGPGTRLTVT.

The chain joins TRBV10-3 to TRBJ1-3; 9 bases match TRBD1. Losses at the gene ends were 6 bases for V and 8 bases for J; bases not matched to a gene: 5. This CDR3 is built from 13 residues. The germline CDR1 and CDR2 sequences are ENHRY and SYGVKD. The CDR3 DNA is TGTGCCATCAGATGGGGACAGGGTGACACCATATATTTT. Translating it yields CAIRWGQGDTIYF.